The 27 T cell receptor beta chains listed next were all sequenced from one sample in a study of T cell responses to AZD1222 COVID-19 vaccine. The method was immunoSEQ multiplex PCR; TCRdb's version includes in-frame clones alone and lacks a portion of them. The sample yields approximately 150,000 clones, 70% to 90% seen once. The sequences come from peripheral blood, collected on day 0 of MenACWY control vaccination. These receptors came from an adult in good health.

The rearrangement links TRBV11-3 to TRBJ1-3, with D possibly being TRBD1 (6 bases). Trimming removed 6 bases from V and 0 bases from J, with 12 bases in between. The CDR3 covers 15 residues. Germline lookup yields CDR1 SGHNT and CDR2 YENEEA. DNA of the CDR3: TGTGCCAGCAGTATCCGACAGGACTCTGGAAACACCATATATTTT. It codes for CASSIRQDSGNTIYF. Using reference TRBV11-3 and TRBJ1-3 for the parts outside the CDR3, the full variable domain is EAGVVQSPRYKIIEKKQPVAFWCNPISGHNTLYWYLQNLGQGPELLIRYENEEAVDDSQLPKDRFSAERLKGVDSTLKIQPAELGDSAVYLCASSIRQDSGNTIYFGEGSWLTVV.

The chain couples TRBV11-2 to TRBJ2-3; TRBD2 aligns across 11 bases. With V trimmed by 1 base and J by 3 bases, 3 bases remained unmatched. CDR1 and CDR2 from the germline V gene are SGHAT and FQNNGV. This CDR3 is built from 16 residues. In nucleotides, the CDR3 is TGTGCCAGCAGCTTAGTTCTAGCGGGGGGAACAGATACGCAGTATTTT. Encoded protein: CASSLVLAGGTDTQYF.

The V gene is TRBV7-3, the J gene TRBJ2-3; 7 nucleotides agree with TRBD1. Germline V lookup: CDR1 SGHTA, CDR2 FQGTGA. The CDR3 spans 16 residues. V lost 5 bases and J lost 2; bases outside the gene matches: 10. CDR3 sequence: CASSPGTDVNTDTQYF. In DNA form, the CDR3 reads TGTGCCAGCAGCCCCGGGACAGACGTTAACACAGATACGCAGTATTTT.

This chain links TRBV5-1 with TRBJ1-3; 9 bases agree with TRBD1. V was clipped by 6 bases and J by 8 bases; unmatched bases: 6. The germline gives CDR1 SGHRS, CDR2 YFSETQ. The CDR3 loop spans 13 amino acids. CDR3 in amino acids: CASNPDRGDTIYF. DNA of the CDR3: TGCGCCAGCAACCCCGACAGGGGGGACACCATATATTTT.

The chain combines TRBV3-1 (or the pseudogene TRBV3-2) with TRBJ1-2; maybe TRBD1 (5 bases). The germline V gene has CDR1 LGHDT and CDR2 YNNKEL (reference sequence). The ends were cut back, 6 bases at V and 8 bases at J, with 19 bases in the middle. CDR3 size: 14 residues. CDR3 region: CASRQTETAWGYTF. The CDR3, as DNA: TGTGCCAGCAGGCAGACAGAGACCGCTTGGGGCTACACCTTC.

This chain connects TRBV12-5 to TRBJ1-1; D ambiguous. Trimming removed 4 bases at V and 3 bases at J, with 12 bases between. The germline gives CDR1 LGHNT, CDR2 FRNRAP. The CDR3 covers 14 residues. CDR3 residues: CASGSDGVDTEAFF. The CDR3 DNA follows: TGTGCTAGTGGTTCGGACGGGGTGGACACTGAAGCTTTCTTT. The variable domain in full, with the rest retrieved from reference TRBV12-5 and TRBJ1-1, is DARVTQTPRHKVTEMGQEVTMRCQPILGHNTVFWYRQTMMQGLELLAYFRNRAPLDDSGMPKDRFSAEMPDATLATLKIQPSEPRDSAVYFCASGSDGVDTEAFFGQGTRLTVV.

This chain links TRBV5-1 with TRBJ1-1; tentatively, D is TRBD1 (5 bases). From germline, CDR1 is SGHRS and CDR2 YFSETQ. V gave up 4 bases and J gave up 1 base, with 14 bases separating them. The CDR3 runs 15 residues. This CDR3 reads CASSDPRRGNTEAFF. The CDR3 coding sequence is TGCGCCAGCAGCGATCCCCGGAGGGGGAACACTGAAGCTTTCTTT.

V gene TRBV9 combines with J gene TRBJ2-2; D gene unclear. CDR1 SGDLS and CDR2 YYNGEE come from the germline V gene. V was trimmed by 0 bases and J by 6 bases, leaving 6 bases between them. The CDR3 is 13 residues long. The CDR3 nucleotides are TGTGCCAGCAGCGTAGATACGGCCGGGGAGCTGTTTTTT. It translates to CASSVDTAGELFF.

This clone has just a few counts. This chain joins TRBV7-2 and TRBJ2-7; 11 bases agree with TRBD2. The CDR3 has 18 amino acids. Germline CDR1 SGHTA, CDR2 FQGNSA. Trimming removed 0 bases from V and 2 bases from J; junction bases left unmatched: 9. The CDR3 spells CASSLALGGSGRAYEQYF. The CDR3 DNA sequence: TGTGCCAGCAGCTTAGCGCTCGGAGGTAGCGGGAGGGCCTACGAGCAGTACTTC. Complete variable domain (other parts from reference TRBV7-2 and TRBJ2-7): GAGVSQSPSNKVTEKGKDVELRCDPISGHTALYWYRQSLGQGLEFLIYFQGNSAPDKSGLPSDRFSAERTGGSVSTLTIQRTQQEDSAVYLCASSLALGGSGRAYEQYFGPGTRLTVT.

This sequence joins TRBV5-1 and TRBJ1-3, with 12 bases lining up with TRBD1. Germline CDR1 and CDR2: SGHRS and YFSETQ. V lost 0 bases to trimming and J lost 3 bases; unmatched junction nucleotides: 1. The CDR3 sequence is 16 residues long. Here the CDR3 DNA reads TGCGCCAGCAGCTTGGGGGACAGGGGGCATGGAAACACCATATATTTT. This codes for CASSLGDRGHGNTIYF.

This clone occurred a few times. This rearrangement joins TRBV18 to TRBJ2-1; 7 bases align to TRBD1. Germline V gene sequence: CDR1 KGHSH, CDR2 LQKENI. V trimming: 3 bases; J trimming: 10 bases; junction bases outside the gene matches: 6. This CDR3 region has 13 residues. The CDR3 protein is CASSPQQGREQFF. The CDR3 bases are TGTGCCAGCTCACCCCAACAGGGGAGAGAGCAGTTCTTC.

The rearrangement joins TRBV11-3 to TRBJ1-5, with D unclear. Germline V CDR1 and CDR2: SGHNT, YENEEA. The CDR3 totals 13 residues. V was trimmed by 5 bases and J by 6 bases, leaving 11 bases between them. The CDR3 bases are TGTGCCAGCAGCGAATCTTTGGGTCAGCCCCAGCATTTT. Protein sequence: CASSESLGQPQHF.

The V and J genes are TRBV28 and TRBJ2-2; 12 nucleotides line up with TRBD2. V dropped 6 bases and J dropped 6; count of bases not matched to a gene: 5. CDR1 is MDHEN, CDR2 SYDVKM, per germline. The CDR3 has 15 residues. The CDR3 region is CASRASGGAAGELFF. CDR3 bases: TGTGCCAGCAGAGCTAGCGGGGGGGCAGCCGGGGAGCTGTTTTTT.

The chain combines TRBV28 with TRBJ2-5; 7 positions match TRBD1. The CDR3 loop spans 15 amino acids. Trimming at V came to 4 bases and at J to 0 bases, leaving 5 bases not matched to a gene. In germline, CDR1 is MDHEN, CDR2 SYDVKM. In DNA form, the CDR3 reads TGTGCCAGCAGTTACCGGACAGGAAACCAAGAGACCCAGTACTTC. Protein product: CASSYRTGNQETQYF.

This chain links TRBV7-2 with TRBJ2-7; 7 nucleotides line up with TRBD1. The CDR3 has 15 residues. The V segment lost 5 bases and the J segment 2 bases; nucleotides outside the gene matches: 9. The germline gives CDR1 SGHTA, CDR2 FQGNSA. CDR3 nucleotide sequence: TGTGCCAGCAGCCCCTATGCAGGGGGTACCTACGAGCAGTACTTC. Translation: CASSPYAGGTYEQYF.

The gene calls are TRBV7-9 and TRBJ2-7; perhaps TRBD2 as D (5 bases). The CDR3 is 12 residues long. CDR1 and CDR2 (germline): SEHNR, FQNEAQ (reference sequence). V gave up 1 base and J gave up 5 bases, with 6 bases separating them. The CDR3 loop is CASSLVRDEQYF. The CDR3 bases are TGTGCCAGCAGCTTAGTGAGGGACGAGCAGTACTTC.

The chain links TRBV7-9 to TRBJ2-1, with D possibly being TRBD1 (6 bases). The V and J ends lost 5 bases and 7 bases respectively, with 15 bases between them. Germline lookup yields CDR1 SEHNR and CDR2 FQNEAQ (reference sequence). The CDR3 is made up of 14 amino acids. The CDR3 sequence is CASSSTDRRNEQFF. As DNA, the CDR3 is TGTGCCAGCAGCAGTACTGACAGGCGGAATGAGCAGTTCTTC.

V and J are TRBV7-9 and TRBJ1-3, with D hard to call. The CDR3 has 12 residues. The V end was cut by 5 bases, the J end by 4 bases, with 6 bases between. Germline assignment: CDR1 SEHNR and CDR2 FQNEAQ (reference sequence). The CDR3 is CASSVTGNTIYF. As DNA, the CDR3 is TGTGCCAGCAGCGTAACAGGAAACACCATATATTTT.

This clone was counted only a few times. The chain recombines TRBV7-2 with TRBJ1-5; D is uncertain. With 0 bases removed from V and 2 bases from J, the gap between germline ends came to 8 bases. Germline CDR1 and CDR2: SGHTA and FQGNSA. The CDR3 spans 15 residues. CDR3: CASSLAGIGNQPQHF. The CDR3 DNA sequence: TGTGCCAGCAGCTTAGCCGGGATTGGCAATCAGCCCCAGCATTTT. Complete variable domain (other parts from reference TRBV7-2 and TRBJ1-5): GAGVSQSPSNKVTEKGKDVELRCDPISGHTALYWYRQSLGQGLEFLIYFQGNSAPDKSGLPSDRFSAERTGGSVSTLTIQRTQQEDSAVYLCASSLAGIGNQPQHFGDGTRLSIL.

The chain employs TRBV28 and TRBJ2-7, with D unclear. The V gene lost 6 bases and the J gene lost 2 bases, with 14 bases spanning the gap. The CDR3 is made up of 14 amino acids. The V gene's germline CDR1 is MDHEN and CDR2 SYDVKM. The CDR3 protein is CASSETQVAYEQYF. In DNA, the CDR3 is TGTGCCAGCAGCGAAACTCAGGTAGCCTACGAGCAGTACTTC.

The CDR3, as DNA: TGTGCCAGCAGCACGAGCTCCTATAATTCACCCCTCCACTTT. Residues: CASSTSSYNSPLHF. The chain combines TRBV2 with TRBJ1-6; D gene uncertain. The CDR3 totals 14 residues. CDR1 and CDR2 (germline): SNHLY, FYNNEI. V gave up 6 bases and J gave up 0 bases, with 6 bases separating them.

The chain employs TRBV5-1 and TRBJ2-3; 8 bases match TRBD2. Unmatched junction bases numbered 7, after V lost 2 bases and J lost 2 bases. Looked up from germline, CDR1 is SGHRS and CDR2 is YFSETQ. The CDR3 totals 16 residues. The CDR3: CASSFNPGGATDTQYF. The CDR3 DNA is TGCGCCAGCAGCTTTAACCCGGGAGGGGCCACAGATACGCAGTATTTT.

Comments on this clone: A read error may account for a junction end that differs from germline. The genes are TRBV4-3 and TRBJ2-7; tentative D call: TRBD1 (7 bases). CDR3 size: 16 residues. Germline loops: CDR1 LGHNA, CDR2 YSLEER. The CDR3 is CASSQEEGANAYAQYF. The DNA of the CDR3 is TGCGCCAGCAGCCAAGAGGAGGGGGCGAATGCCTACGCGCAGTACTTC.

This clone was seen more than once but under ten times. The V and J genes are TRBV11-3 and TRBJ2-1; D tentatively fits TRBD1 or TRBD2 (5 bases each). From germline, CDR1 is SGHNT and CDR2 YENEEA. V dropped 3 bases and J dropped 9 bases, with 12 bases sitting between them. The CDR3 has 13 amino acids. CDR3 nucleotide sequence: TGTGCCAGCAGCTTGGGACCAGCTCGTGAGCAGTTCTTC. Translated, it gives CASSLGPAREQFF.

This clone occurred a few times. This chain connects TRBV3-1 (or the pseudogene TRBV3-2) to TRBJ1-5, with D unresolved. The CDR3 has 15 residues. Trimming removed 1 base from V and 8 bases from J, with 15 bases in between. Germline values: CDR1 LGHDT, CDR2 YNNKEL (reference sequence). The CDR3: CASSQAWSAGKPQHF. The CDR3 DNA reads as TGTGCCAGCAGCCAAGCGTGGTCAGCGGGGAAGCCCCAGCATTTT.

This sequence joins TRBV7-2 and TRBJ2-5; D uncertain. Trimming shortened V by 3 bases and J by 4 bases, and 9 bases separated the two germline ends. Germline V gene lookup returns CDR1 SGHTA and CDR2 FQGNSA. This CDR3 spans 13 amino acids. The chain's CDR3 is CASSLRNGETQYF. The CDR3 DNA reads TGTGCCAGCAGCTTGCGCAACGGAGAGACCCAGTACTTC.

This clone was found once. The chain couples TRBV5-8 to TRBJ2-3, with D unclear. The V gene's germline CDR1 is SGHTS and CDR2 YDEGEE. The CDR3 runs 14 residues. V lost 0 bases, J lost 2 bases, and 7 bases lay in between. The CDR3 coding sequence is TGTGCCAGCAGCTTGGACAGTTACACAGATACGCAGTATTTT. Its translation is CASSLDSYTDTQYF.